This T cell receptor beta chain was observed in a study of blood T cell repertoires in COVID-19. Sequenced by immunoSEQ multiplex PCR; TCRdb stores in-frame clones only, minus some. The sample consists of roughly 200,000 clones, over 75% of them appearing once. Patients at the Seattle site were enrolled during active infection and followed longitudinally. The CDR3 has 15 amino acids. Trimming shortened V by 3 bases and J by 2 bases, and 11 bases separated the two germline ends. Germline CDR1 reads SNHLY; CDR2 reads FYNNEI. The receptor was derived from a man between 50 and 59 years old with COVID-19, enrolled during active disease. Sequenced material: peripheral blood. V is TRBV2 and J is TRBJ1-3, with D maybe TRBD1 (5 bases). CDR3 in amino acids: CASSEGGVPGNTIYF. DNA of the CDR3: TGTGCCAGCAGTGAGGGGGGGGTCCCTGGAAACACCATATATTTT. The full variable domain, its missing parts supplied by reference TRBV2 and TRBJ1-3, is EPEVTQTPSHQVTQMGQEVILRCVPISNHLYFYWYRQILGQKVEFLVSFYNNEISEKSEIFDDQFSVERPDGSNFTLKIRSTKLEDSAMYFCASSEGGVPGNTIYFGEGSWLTVV.